A selection of T cell receptor beta chains follows, all from one sample in a study of beta chain features in type 1 diabetes. Clones were sequenced by immunoSEQ multiplex PCR, and TCRdb holds only the in-frame ones, with some missing. Of 310,000 or so clones listed, 7.5% to 9% are singletons. The sample taken for sequencing was central memory CD4+ T cells from blood. The receptors originated from a woman under 30 in good health. The CDR3 runs from the conserved cysteine through the conserved F or W. The order of the fields is J gene, clone size, V gene, D gene, CDR3 protein, CDR3 DNA. The D gene is left open where the match is weak. Clone size appears in some rows only: once, few, many, or a class for an expanded clone.

j_gene: TRBJ2-2; abundance: many; v_gene: TRBV4-1; d_gene: TRBD1; CDR3aa: CASSHMVRDRGTGELFF; CDR3nt: TGCGCCAGCAGCCATATGGTCCGGGACAGGGGCACCGGGGAGCTGTTTTTT
j_gene: TRBJ2-5; abundance: .; v_gene: TRBV5-6; d_gene: TRBD1; CDR3aa: CASSLEWTGPHQETQYF; CDR3nt: TGTGCCAGCAGCTTGGAGTGGACAGGGCCCCACCAAGAGACCCAGTACTTC
j_gene: TRBJ2-2; abundance: .; v_gene: TRBV27; d_gene: .; CDR3aa: CASSLTGVNTGELFF; CDR3nt: TGTGCCAGCAGTTTAACGGGGGTAAACACCGGGGAGCTGTTTTTT
j_gene: TRBJ2-3; abundance: .; v_gene: TRBV7-2; d_gene: .; CDR3aa: CASSPPDRALTDTQYF; CDR3nt: TGTGCCAGCAGCCCCCCCGACCGCGCCCTCACAGATACGCAGTATTTT
j_gene: TRBJ2-1; abundance: .; v_gene: TRBV2; d_gene: .; CDR3aa: CASRSISSYNEQFF; CDR3nt: TGTGCCAGCAGATCTATAAGTTCCTACAATGAGCAGTTCTTC
j_gene: TRBJ2-3; abundance: many; v_gene: TRBV4-2; d_gene: .; CDR3aa: CASSQDPTDTQYF; CDR3nt: TGTGCCAGCAGCCAAGATCCGACAGATACGCAGTATTTT
j_gene: TRBJ2-6; abundance: many; v_gene: TRBV7-2; d_gene: .; CDR3aa: CASSLAAGLGGANVLTF; CDR3nt: TGTGCCAGCAGCTTAGCGGCCGGTTTAGGTGGGGCCAACGTCCTGACTTTC
j_gene: TRBJ2-7; abundance: .; v_gene: TRBV10-3; d_gene: .; CDR3aa: CAISVSGYEQYF; CDR3nt: TGTGCCATCAGTGTATCGGGCTACGAGCAGTACTTC
j_gene: TRBJ1-2; abundance: .; v_gene: TRBV9; d_gene: TRBD1; CDR3aa: CASSVGGFGGQGETPYTF; CDR3nt: TGTGCCAGCAGCGTAGGAGGTTTCGGGGGGCAGGGGGAGACCCCCTACACCTTC
j_gene: TRBJ2-7; abundance: many; v_gene: TRBV28; d_gene: TRBD2; CDR3aa: CASRTSGRLNEQYF; CDR3nt: TGTGCCAGCCGGACTAGCGGGAGACTGAACGAGCAGTACTTC
j_gene: TRBJ2-3; abundance: .; v_gene: TRBV5-1; d_gene: TRBD2; CDR3aa: CASSSLAGGGADTQYF; CDR3nt: TGCGCCAGCAGCTCGCTAGCGGGAGGTGGGGCAGATACGCAGTATTTT
j_gene: TRBJ1-1; abundance: .; v_gene: TRBV5-4; d_gene: TRBD1; CDR3aa: CASSLAGTGNTEAFF; CDR3nt: TGTGCCAGCAGCTTGGCGGGGACAGGGAACACTGAAGCTTTCTTT
j_gene: TRBJ2-1; abundance: few; v_gene: TRBV2; d_gene: TRBD2; CDR3aa: CASGLAGGSYNEQFF; CDR3nt: TGTGCCAGCGGGCTAGCGGGAGGTTCCTACAATGAGCAGTTCTTC
j_gene: TRBJ2-1; abundance: .; v_gene: TRBV11-1; d_gene: TRBD2; CDR3aa: CASSLRKAGGAVDEQFF; CDR3nt: TGTGCCAGCAGCTTGAGAAAAGCGGGAGGGGCTGTTGATGAGCAGTTCTTC
j_gene: TRBJ1-2; abundance: many; v_gene: TRBV28; d_gene: .; CDR3aa: CASNLRTVDYGYTF; CDR3nt: TGTGCCAGCAATCTAAGGACGGTGGATTATGGCTACACCTTC
j_gene: TRBJ1-1; abundance: .; v_gene: TRBV7-2; d_gene: TRBD1; CDR3aa: CASRTSGTAKLNTEAFF; CDR3nt: TGTGCCAGCCGAACTTCCGGGACAGCGAAATTGAACACTGAAGCTTTCTTT
j_gene: TRBJ2-1; abundance: .; v_gene: TRBV11-3; d_gene: .; CDR3aa: CASSFRYSQANEQFF; CDR3nt: TGTGCCAGCAGCTTCCGTTATAGCCAGGCTAATGAGCAGTTCTTC
j_gene: TRBJ2-1; abundance: few; v_gene: TRBV2; d_gene: .; CDR3aa: CASSDGYGNEQFF; CDR3nt: TGTGCCAGCAGTGACGGCTACGGCAATGAGCAGTTCTTC
j_gene: TRBJ1-1; abundance: .; v_gene: TRBV7-2; d_gene: .; CDR3aa: CASSSAGWKNTEAFF; CDR3nt: TGTGCCAGCAGCTCAGCAGGGTGGAAGAACACTGAAGCTTTCTTT
j_gene: TRBJ1-1; abundance: .; v_gene: TRBV18; d_gene: .; CDR3aa: CASSPPTVLNTEAFF; CDR3nt: TGTGCCAGCTCACCACCGACAGTCCTGAACACTGAAGCTTTCTTT
j_gene: TRBJ2-7; abundance: .; v_gene: TRBV11-2; d_gene: .; CDR3aa: CASSWVADSPGLKQYF; CDR3nt: TGTGCCAGCAGCTGGGTAGCCGACAGTCCCGGTTTAAAGCAGTACTTC
j_gene: TRBJ2-3; abundance: .; v_gene: TRBV7-2; d_gene: .; CDR3aa: CASSGQAWDTQYF; CDR3nt: TGTGCCAGCAGTGGACAAGCCTGGGATACGCAGTATTTT